The 25 T cell receptor beta chains below come from one sample, sequenced in a study of human T cells and chemical hapten exposure. Time point of the sample: patch test 1, 2 weeks after DPC sensitization. Treatment given: therapeutic diphenylcyclopropenone sensitization with weekly scalp DPC. TCRdb re-derived calls from the RACE reads in MiXCR, one entry per CDR3 protein. This sample yields around 300,000 distinct CDR3 sequences, of which around 7% are seen a single time; 7.5% to 8.5% belongs to the top ten. This sample comprised whole blood, obtained in connection with sensitization to the hapten diphenylcyclopropenone (DPC). All receptors come from a woman under 30 with alopecia areata. Some clones in this sample may be carry-over from other donors' samples.

The chain employs TRBV27 and TRBJ1-4; weak D call: TRBD1 (5 bases). Germline CDR1 and CDR2: MNHEY and SMNVEV (reference sequence). CDR3 length: 14 residues. Trimming removed 6 bases from V and 7 bases from J, with 15 bases in between. The CDR3 is CASRGLGMVEKLFF. In DNA, the CDR3 is TGTGCCAGCAGGGGGCTGGGTATGGTTGAAAAACTGTTTTTT.

The V gene is TRBV6-5, the J gene TRBJ1-5, with D uncertain. The germline V and J ends were trimmed by 3 bases and 7 bases, with 13 bases remaining between them. Germline V gene lookup returns CDR1 MNHEY and CDR2 SVGAGI. This CDR3 region has 14 residues. CDR3 protein: CASSYIGFGQPQHF. The CDR3, as DNA: TGTGCCAGCAGTTATATAGGGTTCGGGCAGCCCCAGCATTTT.

This clonotype was counted many times. The V and J genes are TRBV7-9 and TRBJ2-3; 7 nucleotides line up with TRBD1. Germline CDR1 and CDR2: SEHNR and FQNEAQ (reference sequence). CDR3 size: 15 residues. With V trimmed by 4 bases and J by 2 bases, 6 bases remained unmatched. The CDR3 reads CASSYGQVSTDTQYF. In DNA form, the CDR3 reads TGTGCCAGCAGCTACGGACAGGTCTCCACAGATACGCAGTATTTT.

A few counts support this clonotype. This chain connects TRBV5-4 to TRBJ2-7; either TRBD1 or TRBD2 may fit D (5 bases each). This CDR3 region has 15 residues. Germline V gene sequence: CDR1 SGHNT, CDR2 YYREEE (reference sequence). Trimming removed 4 bases from V and 0 bases from J, with 14 bases in between. Here the CDR3 DNA reads TGTGCCAGCAGCCTGACCGGGACGTACTCCTACGAGCAGTACTTC. Encoded protein: CASSLTGTYSYEQYF.

This clonotype was found many times. The CDR3 nucleotides are TGTGCCAGCAGCGTAGAGGAGGGGGGCTGGGCTGAGCAGTTCTTC. This translates into CASSVEEGGWAEQFF. This rearrangement joins TRBV9 to TRBJ2-1; possibly TRBD1 or TRBD2 for D (6 bases each). Per germline, CDR1 SGDLS and CDR2 YYNGEE. The CDR3 contains 15 residues. Trimming left V 0 bases short and J 9 bases short, with 16 bases between. Supplemented by reference TRBV9 and TRBJ2-1, the full variable domain reads DSGVTQTPKHLITATGQRVTLRCSPRSGDLSVYWYQQSLDQGLQFLIQYYNGEERAKGNILERFSAQQFPDLHSELNLSSLELGDSALYFCASSVEEGGWAEQFFGPGTRLTVL.

The rearrangement uses TRBV20-1 and TRBJ2-2, with TRBD2 identical over 7 bases. J lost 1 base, V lost 4 bases, and 9 bases had no gene match. This CDR3 comprises 16 residues. The germline V gene has CDR1 DFQATT and CDR2 SNEGSKA (reference sequence). The DNA of the CDR3 is TGCAGTGCTACCGCCGGACTAGGGCAGAACACCGGGGAGCTGTTTTTT. Translated: CSATAGLGQNTGELFF.

This clonotype was observed a handful of times. The V call is TRBV11-1, the J call TRBJ2-7; maybe TRBD1 (5 bases). CDR1 is SGHAT, CDR2 FQDESV, per germline (reference sequence). V lost 1 base and J lost 1, with 11 bases in between. CDR3 length: 15 amino acids. The CDR3 is CASSLGQGHSYEQYF. The CDR3 DNA reads TGTGCCAGCAGCTTAGGCCAGGGTCATTCCTACGAGCAGTACTTC.

Ten or more counts support this clonotype. The J gene is TRBJ2-3, the V gene TRBV10-2; 8 bases are a match to TRBD2. The CDR3 extends over 14 amino acids. Losses at the gene ends were 8 bases for V and 4 bases for J; bases not matched to a gene: 8. CDR1 is WSHSY, CDR2 SAAADI, per germline. This CDR3 reads CASLMARGADTQYF. The CDR3 DNA follows: TGCGCCAGCCTTATGGCGCGGGGGGCAGATACGCAGTATTTT.

This chain joins TRBV7-2 and TRBJ1-2, with no clear D. Germline V gives CDR1 SGHTA, CDR2 FQGNSA. This CDR3 spans 12 amino acids. Deletions cut 1 base from V and 8 bases from J, with 8 bases between. As DNA, the CDR3 is TGTGCCAGCAGCTTAGTAGACGGGGGCTACACCTTC. It yields the protein CASSLVDGGYTF.

CDR3 residues: CASNWDSVNTEAFF. The CDR3 region has the DNA TGTGCCAGCAACTGGGACAGTGTGAACACTGAAGCTTTCTTT. The chain combines TRBV12-3 or TRBV12-4 with TRBJ1-1, with 7 bases identical to TRBD1. V shed 7 bases and J 0 bases; nucleotides not matched to a gene: 5. The CDR3 contains 14 residues.

This chain joins TRBV12-3 or TRBV12-4 and TRBJ1-1; D perhaps matches TRBD1 (5 bases). V lost 2 bases, J lost 0 bases, and 10 bases lay in between. This CDR3 spans 15 amino acids. This CDR3 is CASSLLGGMNTEAFF. The CDR3 region has the DNA TGTGCCAGCAGTTTATTGGGGGGGATGAACACTGAAGCTTTCTTT.

This clonotype occurred a few times. The CDR3 reads CASSPYRGQETQYF. CDR3 bases: TGTGCCAGCAGTCCCTACAGGGGACAAGAGACCCAGTACTTC. V usage is TRBV12-3 or TRBV12-4 and J usage is TRBJ2-5; TRBD1 agrees at 7 bases. CDR3 length: 14 residues. The J segment lost 2 bases and the V segment lost 5 bases, leaving 5 bases of the junction unmatched.

The table lists this clonotype with many counts. The chain couples TRBV11-2 to TRBJ2-3; 11 nucleotides match TRBD2. This CDR3 has 18 residues. V lost 2 bases to trimming and J lost 0 bases; unmatched junction nucleotides: 7. Germline V gene sequence: CDR1 SGHAT, CDR2 FQNNGV. The CDR3 DNA follows: TGTGCCAGCAGCTTATTAGCGGGGGGGCCAAAGAGCACAGATACGCAGTATTTT. It specifies CASSLLAGGPKSTDTQYF.

The J gene is TRBJ1-2, the V gene TRBV4-1, with D unresolved. Germline values: CDR1 MGHRA, CDR2 YSYEKL. V lost 4 bases and J 5 bases, leaving 17 bases between the germline ends. This CDR3 contains 15 residues. The CDR3 bases are TGCGCCAGCAGCCGAGAAAGTTTTCTGGAGTATGGCTACACCTTC. Translating it yields CASSRESFLEYGYTF.

J is TRBJ2-6 and V is TRBV25-1, with 7 bases fitting TRBD1. Per the germline V gene, CDR1 is MGHDK and CDR2 is SYGVNS. Trimming cost V 4 bases and J 0 bases; bases outside gene matches: 6. This CDR3 has 17 amino acids. CDR3: CASSARDSTSGANVLTF. In DNA form, the CDR3 reads TGTGCCAGCAGTGCACGGGACAGTACCTCTGGGGCCAACGTCCTGACTTTC.

This clonotype was recorded many times. The chain has TRBV5-4 and TRBJ2-5; 11 bases fit TRBD2. This CDR3 region has 16 residues. Trimming removed 3 bases from V and 5 bases from J; junction bases left unmatched: 9. From germline, CDR1 is SGHNT and CDR2 YYREEE (reference sequence). CDR3 residues: CASSSPSGGYRETQYF. The DNA for the CDR3 is TGTGCCAGCAGCTCCCCTAGCGGGGGGTATAGGGAGACCCAGTACTTC.

CDR3 coding DNA: TGTGCCAGCAGTCCAAGTGAGCAGTATAGCAATCAGCCCCAGCATTTT. Encoded protein: CASSPSEQYSNQPQHF. The V call is TRBV27, the J call TRBJ1-5; no definite D call. The CDR3 runs to 16 residues. Germline V CDR1 and CDR2: MNHEY, SMNVEV (reference sequence). The ends were cut back, 5 bases at V and 0 bases at J, with 14 bases in the middle.

The CDR3 sequence is CSVAPTGDGYTF. The CDR3 DNA reads as TGCAGCGTTGCCCCCACAGGGGATGGCTACACCTTC. This sequence joins TRBV29-1 and TRBJ1-2; 7 bases match TRBD1. Germline CDR1 reads SQVTM; CDR2 reads ANQGSEA. The CDR3 consists of 12 residues. The junction had 5 bases not matched to a gene; V was cut back by 4 bases and J by 6 bases.

The gene calls are TRBV29-1 and TRBJ2-2; a weak D match, TRBD1 (5 bases). Germline V lookup: CDR1 SQVTM, CDR2 ANQGSEA. Trimming took 6 bases from V and 1 from J, leaving 12 bases between them. The CDR3 extends over 14 amino acids. This chain's CDR3 is CSVSPTENTGELFF. The CDR3 DNA follows: TGCAGCGTATCCCCGACAGAGAACACCGGGGAGCTGTTTTTT.

This chain joins TRBV29-1 and TRBJ2-7; maybe TRBD1 (7 bases). V gave up 4 bases and J gave up 4 bases, with 14 bases separating them. The CDR3 covers 13 residues. Germline lookup yields CDR1 SQVTM and CDR2 ANQGSEA. CDR3 DNA: TGCAGCGTTGCTGACAGGGCGGGATACGAGCAGTACTTC. Its translation is CSVADRAGYEQYF.

This clonotype turned up a few times. The chain's CDR3 is CASLSPISTDTQYF. The CDR3 bases are TGTGCCAGCCTCAGCCCAATTAGCACAGATACGCAGTATTTT. This chain uses TRBV7-9 with TRBJ2-3; D is unresolved. In germline, CDR1 is SEHNR, CDR2 FQNEAQ (reference sequence). The CDR3 runs 14 residues. The ends were cut back, 8 bases at V and 0 bases at J, with 12 bases in the middle.

This clonotype was seen a handful of times. The chain uses TRBV6-1 and TRBJ2-7; tentatively, D is TRBD2 (7 bases). V was trimmed by 7 bases and J by 6 bases, leaving 16 bases between them. Per germline, CDR1 MNHNS and CDR2 SASEGT. The CDR3 spans 13 residues. The CDR3 sequence: CASTTRGGTEQYF. The CDR3 nucleotides are TGTGCCAGCACAACCAGGGGAGGGACCGAGCAGTACTTC.

This clonotype was counted a few times. This chain links TRBV6-2 or TRBV6-3 with TRBJ1-5; unclear D gene. Germline V gene sequence: CDR1 MNHEY, CDR2 SVGEGT. Trimming took 6 bases from V and 3 from J, leaving 12 bases between them. The CDR3 spans 14 residues. The CDR3 nucleotides read TGTGCCAGCAGGGACGGACGACTCAATCAGCCCCAGCATTTT. It specifies CASRDGRLNQPQHF.

The rearrangement uses TRBV9 and TRBJ1-1; 7 bases fit TRBD1. The CDR3 extends over 14 amino acids. In germline, CDR1 is SGDLS, CDR2 YYNGEE. V gave up 7 bases and J gave up 1 base; unmatched junction bases: 7. The CDR3 region is CASGEGQKNTEAFF. CDR3 sequence (DNA): TGTGCCAGCGGGGAGGGACAGAAGAACACTGAAGCTTTCTTT. Complete variable domain (other parts from reference TRBV9 and TRBJ1-1): DSGVTQTPKHLITATGQRVTLRCSPRSGDLSVYWYQQSLDQGLQFLIQYYNGEERAKGNILERFSAQQFPDLHSELNLSSLELGDSALYFCASGEGQKNTEAFFGQGTRLTVV.

The chain couples TRBV5-1 to TRBJ1-3; 7 nucleotides align to TRBD1. There are 15 residues in the CDR3. Losses at the gene ends were 4 bases for V and 2 bases for J; bases not matched to a gene: 6. Germline V gene sequence: CDR1 SGHRS, CDR2 YFSETQ. Here the CDR3 DNA reads TGCGCCAGCAGCCGGACAGGAACAACTGGAAACACCATATATTTT. This codes for CASSRTGTTGNTIYF.